This TCR beta chain was captured by sequencing in a study of blood T cells in healthy people across ages. Study conclusions and caveats: Older individuals had lower TCR beta diversity per million T cells (the decline was roughly linear).

The second PCR ran roughly 7 to 12 cycles with a sample-barcoded 5' primer and J-beta primers. TCRdb re-analysed the 5' RACE reads in MiXCR, keeping a single row per CDR3 protein. The table lists some 890,000 distinct CDR3 sequences, about 28% of them singletons, with about a tenth in the top ten. The CDR3 is made up of 14 amino acids. V lost 2 bases, J lost 6 bases, and 14 bases lay in between. Per the germline V gene, CDR1 is SGHDT and CDR2 is YYEEEE. Details on this clonotype: The antigen is undetermined.

The same data also contributed to another study, on T cells of mothers and their children.

This chain joins TRBV5-6 and TRBJ1-2; D perhaps matches TRBD1 (6 bases). The TCR originated in a woman in her thirties or forties in good health. Sequenced: blood. The CDR3 coding sequence is TGTGCCAGCAGCTTAATACAGGGAAGGGATGGCTACACCTTC. Protein: CASSLIQGRDGYTF.